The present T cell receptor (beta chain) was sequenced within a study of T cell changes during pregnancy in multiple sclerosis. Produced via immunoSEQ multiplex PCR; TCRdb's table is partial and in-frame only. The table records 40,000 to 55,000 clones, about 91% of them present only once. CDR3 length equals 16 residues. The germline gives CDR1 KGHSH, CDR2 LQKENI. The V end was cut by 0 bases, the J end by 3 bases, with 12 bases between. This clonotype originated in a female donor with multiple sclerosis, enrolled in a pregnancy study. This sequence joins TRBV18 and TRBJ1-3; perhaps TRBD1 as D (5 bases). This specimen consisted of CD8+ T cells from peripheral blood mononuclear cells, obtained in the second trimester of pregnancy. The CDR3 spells CASSPPQGVGGNTIYF. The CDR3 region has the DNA TGTGCCAGCTCACCACCTCAGGGTGTAGGTGGAAACACCATATATTTT.